This TCR beta chain was documented in a study of blood T cell repertoires in COVID-19. Germline CDR1 SGHAT, CDR2 FQNNGV. J was trimmed by 3 bases and V by 5 bases; bases with no gene match: 2. CDR3 length: 14 amino acids. Sequencing used immunoSEQ multiplex PCR; TCRdb keeps in-frame clones, though not all of them. The sample records tens of thousands of clones, approximately 80% being singletons. The chain employs TRBV11-2 and TRBJ1-4; TRBD1 matches 8 bases. What was sequenced was peripheral blood. The source of this sequence is a human donor in a cohort sampled during active COVID-19. As DNA, the CDR3 is TGTGCCAGCAGCCTGACAGGGGCTAATGAAAAACTGTTTTTT. Translating it yields CASSLTGANEKLFF. Filled out from reference TRBV11-2 and TRBJ1-4, the complete variable domain reads EAGVAQSPRYKIIEKRQSVAFWCNPISGHATLYWYQQILGQGPKLLIQFQNNGVVDDSQLPKDRFSAERLKGVDSTLKIQPAKLEDSAVYLCASSLTGANEKLFFGSGTQLSVL.